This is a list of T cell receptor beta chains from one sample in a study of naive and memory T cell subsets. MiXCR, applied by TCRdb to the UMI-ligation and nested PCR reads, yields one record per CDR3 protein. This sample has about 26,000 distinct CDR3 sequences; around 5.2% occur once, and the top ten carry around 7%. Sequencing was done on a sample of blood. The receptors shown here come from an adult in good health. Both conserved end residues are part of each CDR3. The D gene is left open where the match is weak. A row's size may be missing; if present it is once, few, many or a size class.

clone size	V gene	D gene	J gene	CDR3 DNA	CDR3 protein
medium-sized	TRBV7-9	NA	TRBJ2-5	TGTGCCAGCAGCTTAAGACAGCATGAAGAGACCCAGTACTTC	CASSLRQHEETQYF
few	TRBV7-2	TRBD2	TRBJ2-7	TGTGCCAGCAGCTTTGTGACTAGCGGGACTTACGAGCAGTACTTC	CASSFVTSGTYEQYF
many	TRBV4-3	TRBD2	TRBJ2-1	TGCGCCAGCAGCCTTACTAGCGGGAGCCCCACATACAATGAGCAGTTCTTC	CASSLTSGSPTYNEQFF
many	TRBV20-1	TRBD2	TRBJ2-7	TGCAGTGCTAGAGGCGGGAGGACCTCCTACGAGCAGTACTTC	CSARGGRTSYEQYF
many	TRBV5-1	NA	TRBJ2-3	TGCGCCAGCAGCTCGGCGGGACTTTTTAACACAGATACGCAGTATTTT	CASSSAGLFNTDTQYF
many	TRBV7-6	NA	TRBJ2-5	TGTGCCAGCAGCTTAGACCCAGGAGTCCAAGAGACCCAGTACTTC	CASSLDPGVQETQYF
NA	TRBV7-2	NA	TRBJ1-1	TGTGCCAGCAGCTTAACAGCTGGAAAGGGGTTCACTGAAGCTTTCTTT	CASSLTAGKGFTEAFF
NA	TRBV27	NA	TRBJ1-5	TGTGCCAGCAAGAAGGGCCAGTACAATCAGCCCCAGCATTTT	CASKKGQYNQPQHF
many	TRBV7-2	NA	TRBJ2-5	TGTGCCAGCAGCCCCATTTCGGGGCAGGGAGAGACCCAGTACTTC	CASSPISGQGETQYF
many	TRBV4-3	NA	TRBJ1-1	TGCGCCAGCAGCCAAGATGATCAGTGGGCTCCCTCGGCTTTCTTT	CASSQDDQWAPSAFF
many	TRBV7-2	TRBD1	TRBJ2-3	TGTGCCAGCAGCTTAGACAGGGGCGGAGATACGCAGTATTTT	CASSLDRGGDTQYF
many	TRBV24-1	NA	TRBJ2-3	TGTGCCACCAGTGATTTAAGGAGCGATACGCAGTATTTT	CATSDLRSDTQYF
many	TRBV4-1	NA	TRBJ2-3	TGCGCCAGCAGCCAAGGATCAGCCACGAGACGCACAGATACGCAGTATTTT	CASSQGSATRRTDTQYF
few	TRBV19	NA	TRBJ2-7	TGTGCCAGTAGTATACTCGGGACTCCCTCGGGAGCCGAGCAGTACTTC	CASSILGTPSGAEQYF
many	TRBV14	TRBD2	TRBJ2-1	TGTGCCAGCAGCCGGCGGGCTCAACTAGCGGGTCCCTACAATGAGCAGTTCTTC	CASSRRAQLAGPYNEQFF
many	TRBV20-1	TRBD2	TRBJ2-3	TGCAGTGCTAGAGATCTGGCTAGCGGGAGACGAGATACGCAGTATTTT	CSARDLASGRRDTQYF
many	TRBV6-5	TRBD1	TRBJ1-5	TGTGCCAGCAGTTCCGGACAGGGGAGGGGAGGCAATCAGCCCCAGCATTTT	CASSSGQGRGGNQPQHF
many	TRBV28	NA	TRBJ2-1	TGTGCCAGCTACCCGGGACCGGGGGCCTACAATGAGCAGTTCTTC	CASYPGPGAYNEQFF
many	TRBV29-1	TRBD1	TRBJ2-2	TGCAGCGCCGCCGGGACAGGGAAAGCCGGGGAGCTGTTTTTT	CSAAGTGKAGELFF
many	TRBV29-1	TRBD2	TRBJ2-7	TGCAGCGTTGGCGATACTAGCGGGAGCGGAATATTTAAGGTGGAGCAGTACTTC	CSVGDTSGSGIFKVEQYF
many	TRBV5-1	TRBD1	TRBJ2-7	TGCGCCAGCAGCTTGGGTCCGGGACAGGGGAACGAGCAGTACTTC	CASSLGPGQGNEQYF
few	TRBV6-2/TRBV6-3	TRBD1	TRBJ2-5	TGTGCCAGCAGTTCGTGGACAGGTACCCAAGAGACCCAGTACTTC	CASSSWTGTQETQYF
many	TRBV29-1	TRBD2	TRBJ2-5	TGCAGCGTTCTTCCTAGCGGGAGGGGGGAGACCCAGTACTTC	CSVLPSGRGETQYF
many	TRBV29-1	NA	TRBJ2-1	TGCAGCGTGGACGTGAGCTCCTACAATGAGCAGTTCTTC	CSVDVSSYNEQFF
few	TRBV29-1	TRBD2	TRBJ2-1	TGCAGCGTTTTGGGCAGCCGGGAGGGCAATGAGCAGTTCTTC	CSVLGSREGNEQFF
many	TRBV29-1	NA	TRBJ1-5	TGCAGCGTTGATACGGGGGGCGGTCAGCCCCAGCATTTT	CSVDTGGGQPQHF
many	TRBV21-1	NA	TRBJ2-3	TGTGCCAGCAGCAAAGTAGGGCCGGACCTTAACACAGATACGCAGTATTTT	CASSKVGPDLNTDTQYF
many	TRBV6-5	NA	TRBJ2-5	TGTGCCAGCAGCCTCCATGGCAGGCCGAAAGAGACCCAGTACTTC	CASSLHGRPKETQYF
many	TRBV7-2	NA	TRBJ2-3	TGTGCCAGCAGCTTAGCTAGAGCTAGCACAGATACGCAGTATTTT	CASSLARASTDTQYF
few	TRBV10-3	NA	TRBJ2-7	TGTGCCATCAGCGGGACTGACAGCTCCTACGAGCAGTACTTC	CAISGTDSSYEQYF
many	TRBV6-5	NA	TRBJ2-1	TGTGCCAGCAGCTATCTGGGCTCCTACAATGAGCAGTTCTTC	CASSYLGSYNEQFF
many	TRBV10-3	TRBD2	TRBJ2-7	TGTGCCAACTCACGAACCGCGGGACTAGCGGGAGGCAGCTCCTACGAGCAGTACTTC	CANSRTAGLAGGSSYEQYF
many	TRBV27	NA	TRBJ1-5	TGTGCCAGCAGTTTAGGCGGTAGCAATCAGCCCCAGCATTTT	CASSLGGSNQPQHF
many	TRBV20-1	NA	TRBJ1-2	TGCAGTGCTGGGCAAGGACTCGAGTATGGCTACACCTTC	CSAGQGLEYGYTF
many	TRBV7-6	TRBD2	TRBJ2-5	TGTGCCAGCAGCTTTGGGACTAGCCTTTTTTCAGAGACCCAGTACTTC	CASSFGTSLFSETQYF
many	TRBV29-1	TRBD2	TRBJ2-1	TGCAGCGCCCTGGGACTAGCGTCTAATGAGCAGTTCTTC	CSALGLASNEQFF
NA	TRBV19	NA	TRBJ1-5	TGTGCCAGTCTTCTCCACGGACAGTACAATCAGCCCCAGCATTTT	CASLLHGQYNQPQHF
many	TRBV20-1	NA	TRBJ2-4	TGCAGTGCGAGTGTCGAGATAGCCAAAAACATTCAGTACTTC	CSASVEIAKNIQYF
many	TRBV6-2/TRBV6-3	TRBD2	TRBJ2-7	TGTGCCAGCAGTGACCCTAGCGGATACTACGAGCAGTACTTC	CASSDPSGYYEQYF
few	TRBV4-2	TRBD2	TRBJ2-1	TGTGCCAGCAGCCAAGATCGAGGACTAGCGGACCGGCAGTTCTTC	CASSQDRGLADRQFF
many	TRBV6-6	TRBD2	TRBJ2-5	TGTGCCAGCAGTTACGTCCTAGCGGGAGGCCAAGAGACCCAGTACTTC	CASSYVLAGGQETQYF
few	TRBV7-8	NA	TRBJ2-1	TGTGCCAGCAGCCCTAGGACCGCCGCCTACAATGAGCAGTTCTTC	CASSPRTAAYNEQFF
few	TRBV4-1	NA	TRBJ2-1	TGCGCCAGCAGCCCAGGTTCCGTCGAGGTTGAGCAGTTCTTC	CASSPGSVEVEQFF
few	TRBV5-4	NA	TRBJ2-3	TGTGCCAGCAGCTTGCTGGGTACTAGCACAGATACGCAGTATTTT	CASSLLGTSTDTQYF
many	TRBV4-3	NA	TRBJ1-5	TGCGCCAGCAGCCAAGATAGGGGGCAGCCCCAGCATTTT	CASSQDRGQPQHF
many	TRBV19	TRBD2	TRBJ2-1	TGTGCCAGTAGTATGAAGGGACTAGCGGACAATGAGCAGTTCTTC	CASSMKGLADNEQFF
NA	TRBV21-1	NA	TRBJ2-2	TGTGCCAGCAGTTATGGACCCGGGACCGCAAACACCGGGGAGCTGTTTTTT	CASSYGPGTANTGELFF
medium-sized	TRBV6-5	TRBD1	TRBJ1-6	TGTGCCAGCAGTTACCAGGGACAGGGTCGAGAGGCCCTCCACTTT	CASSYQGQGREALHF
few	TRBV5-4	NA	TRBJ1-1	TGTGCCAGCAGCTTCTTTGGAGGTATGGCTTTCTTT	CASSFFGGMAFF
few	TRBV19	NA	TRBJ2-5	TGTGCCAGCGACGGCGGACTCCAAGAGACCCAGTACTTC	CASDGGLQETQYF
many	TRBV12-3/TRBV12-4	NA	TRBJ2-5	TGTGCCAGCAGGGGGGCGGGGCTGAAAGAGACCCAGTACTTC	CASRGAGLKETQYF
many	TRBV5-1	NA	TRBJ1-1	TGCGCCAGCAGCACCCAAGGGGAGACTGAAGCTTTCTTT	CASSTQGETEAFF
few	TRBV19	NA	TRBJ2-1	TGTGCCAGCTGGGGATATGGGAGGACGTTCTTC	CASWGYGRTFF
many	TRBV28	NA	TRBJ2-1	TGTGCCAGCAGTTCTTTAGGTATATCCTACAATGAGCAGTTCTTC	CASSSLGISYNEQFF
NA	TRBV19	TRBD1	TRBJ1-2	TGTGCCAGTGGACTAGGACAGGGCGACGGCTATGGCTACACCTTC	CASGLGQGDGYGYTF